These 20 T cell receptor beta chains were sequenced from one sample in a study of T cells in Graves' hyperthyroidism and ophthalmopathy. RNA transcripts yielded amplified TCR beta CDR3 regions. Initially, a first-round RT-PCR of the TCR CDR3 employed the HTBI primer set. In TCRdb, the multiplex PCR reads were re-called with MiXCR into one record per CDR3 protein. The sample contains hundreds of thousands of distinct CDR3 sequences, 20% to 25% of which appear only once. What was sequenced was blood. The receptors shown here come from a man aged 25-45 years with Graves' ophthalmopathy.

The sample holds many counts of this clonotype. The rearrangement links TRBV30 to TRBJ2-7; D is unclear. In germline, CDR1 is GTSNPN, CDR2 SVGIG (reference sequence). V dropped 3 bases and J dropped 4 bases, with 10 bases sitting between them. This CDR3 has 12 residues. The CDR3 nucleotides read TGTGCCTGGAGCATAACAAGATACGAGCAGTACTTC. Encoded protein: CAWSITRYEQYF.

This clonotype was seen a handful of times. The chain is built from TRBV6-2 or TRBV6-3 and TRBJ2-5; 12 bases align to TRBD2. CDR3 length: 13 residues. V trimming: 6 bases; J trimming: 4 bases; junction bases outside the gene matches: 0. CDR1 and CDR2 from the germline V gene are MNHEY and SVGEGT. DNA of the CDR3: TGTGCCAGCAGGACTAGCGGGAGAGAGACCCAGTACTTC. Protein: CASRTSGRETQYF.

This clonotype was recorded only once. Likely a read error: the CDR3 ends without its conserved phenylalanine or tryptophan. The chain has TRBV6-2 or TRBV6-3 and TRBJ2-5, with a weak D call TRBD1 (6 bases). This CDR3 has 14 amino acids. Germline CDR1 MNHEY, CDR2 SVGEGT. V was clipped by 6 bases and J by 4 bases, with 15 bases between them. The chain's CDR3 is CASSPGQSRETQYL. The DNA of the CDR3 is TGTGCCAGCAGCCCAGGACAGTCAAGAGAGACCCAGTACTTA.

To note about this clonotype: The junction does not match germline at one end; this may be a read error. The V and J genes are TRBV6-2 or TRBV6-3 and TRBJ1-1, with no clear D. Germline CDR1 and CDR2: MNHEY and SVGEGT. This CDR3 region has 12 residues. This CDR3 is CASSHLNTEASF. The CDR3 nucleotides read TGTGCCAGCAGTCACTTGAACACTGAAGCTTCCTTT.

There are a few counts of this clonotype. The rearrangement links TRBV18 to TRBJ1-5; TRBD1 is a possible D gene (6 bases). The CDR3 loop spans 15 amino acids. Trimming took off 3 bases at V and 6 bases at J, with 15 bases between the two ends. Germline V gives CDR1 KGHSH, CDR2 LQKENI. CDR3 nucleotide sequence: TGTGCCAGCTCACCGCCGGGGGGCATGAGTCAGCCCCAGCATTTT. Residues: CASSPPGGMSQPQHF. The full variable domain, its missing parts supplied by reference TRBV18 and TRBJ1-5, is NAGVMQNPRHLVRRRGQEARLRCSPMKGHSHVYWYRQLPEEGLKFMVYLQKENIIDESGMPKERFSAEFPKEGPSILRIQQVVRGDSAAYFCASSPPGGMSQPQHFGDGTRLSIL.

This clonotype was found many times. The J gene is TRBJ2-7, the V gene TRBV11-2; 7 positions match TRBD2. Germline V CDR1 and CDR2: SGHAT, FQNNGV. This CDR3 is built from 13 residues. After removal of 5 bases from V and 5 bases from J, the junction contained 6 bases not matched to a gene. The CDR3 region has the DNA TGTGCCAGCAGCCCCGGGGGAGGGCACGAGCAGTACTTC. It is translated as CASSPGGGHEQYF. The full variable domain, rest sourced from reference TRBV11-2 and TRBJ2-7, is EAGVAQSPRYKIIEKRQSVAFWCNPISGHATLYWYQQILGQGPKLLIQFQNNGVVDDSQLPKDRFSAERLKGVDSTLKIQPAKLEDSAVYLCASSPGGGHEQYFGPGTRLTVT.

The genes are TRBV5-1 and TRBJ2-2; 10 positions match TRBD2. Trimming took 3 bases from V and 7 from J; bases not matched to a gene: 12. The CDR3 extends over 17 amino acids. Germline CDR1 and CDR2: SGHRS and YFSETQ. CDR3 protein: CASSSSLSSGRRGELFF. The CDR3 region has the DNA TGCGCCAGCAGCTCTTCGTTGTCTAGCGGGAGACGCGGGGAGCTGTTTTTT.

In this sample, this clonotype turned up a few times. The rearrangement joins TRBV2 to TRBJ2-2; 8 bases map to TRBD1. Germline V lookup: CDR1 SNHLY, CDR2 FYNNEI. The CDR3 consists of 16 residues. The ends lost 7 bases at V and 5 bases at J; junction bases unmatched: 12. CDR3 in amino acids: CASNTGQGEKTGELFF. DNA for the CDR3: TGTGCCAGCAATACCGGACAGGGTGAAAAGACCGGGGAGCTGTTTTTT. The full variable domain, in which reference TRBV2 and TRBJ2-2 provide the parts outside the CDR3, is EPEVTQTPSHQVTQMGQEVILRCVPISNHLYFYWYRQILGQKVEFLVSFYNNEISEKSEIFDDQFSVERPDGSNFTLKIRSTKLEDSAMYFCASNTGQGEKTGELFFGEGSRLTVL.

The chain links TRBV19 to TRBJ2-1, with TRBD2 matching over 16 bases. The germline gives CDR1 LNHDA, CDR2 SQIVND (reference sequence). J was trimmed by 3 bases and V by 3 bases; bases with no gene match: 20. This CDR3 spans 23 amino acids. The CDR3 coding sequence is TGTGCCAGTAGTATTCCCTCGGGACTAGCGGGAGGGCCCTCCCTTAGGGTCTACAATGAGCAGTTCTTC. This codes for CASSIPSGLAGGPSLRVYNEQFF.

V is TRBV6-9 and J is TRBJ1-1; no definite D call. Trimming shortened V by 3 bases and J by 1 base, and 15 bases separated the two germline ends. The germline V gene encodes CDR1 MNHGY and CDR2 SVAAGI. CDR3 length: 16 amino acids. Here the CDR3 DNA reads TGTGCCAGCAGTTACTTAGGGAGTGGGCCGAACACTGAAGCTTTCTTT. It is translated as CASSYLGSGPNTEAFF.

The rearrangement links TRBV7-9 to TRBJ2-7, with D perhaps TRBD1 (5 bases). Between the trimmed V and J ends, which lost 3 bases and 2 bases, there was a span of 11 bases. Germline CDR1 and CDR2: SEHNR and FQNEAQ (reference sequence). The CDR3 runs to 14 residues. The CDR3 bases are TGTGCCAGCAGCTTCCCGACAGCTGCCTACGAGCAGTACTTC. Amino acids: CASSFPTAAYEQYF. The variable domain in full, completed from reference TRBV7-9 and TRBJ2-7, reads DTGVSQNPRHKITKRGQNVTFRCDPISEHNRLYWYRQTLGQGPEFLTYFQNEAQLEKSRLLSDRFSAERPKGSFSTLEIQRTEQGDSAMYLCASSFPTAAYEQYFGPGTRLTVT.

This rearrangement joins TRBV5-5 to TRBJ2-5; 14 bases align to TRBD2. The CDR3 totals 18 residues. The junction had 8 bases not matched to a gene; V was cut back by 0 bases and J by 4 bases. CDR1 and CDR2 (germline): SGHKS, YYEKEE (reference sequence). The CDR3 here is CASSLALRLAGGSETQYF. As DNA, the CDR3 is TGTGCCAGCAGCTTGGCCTTGCGACTAGCGGGAGGGTCAGAGACCCAGTACTTC.

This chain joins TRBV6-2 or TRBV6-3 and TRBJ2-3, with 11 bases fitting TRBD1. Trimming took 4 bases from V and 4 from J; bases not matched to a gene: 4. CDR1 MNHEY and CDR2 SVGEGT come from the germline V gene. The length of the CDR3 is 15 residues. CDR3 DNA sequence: TGTGCCAGCAGTTGGGACAGGGGGGGAGCAGATACGCAGTATTTT. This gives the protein CASSWDRGGADTQYF.

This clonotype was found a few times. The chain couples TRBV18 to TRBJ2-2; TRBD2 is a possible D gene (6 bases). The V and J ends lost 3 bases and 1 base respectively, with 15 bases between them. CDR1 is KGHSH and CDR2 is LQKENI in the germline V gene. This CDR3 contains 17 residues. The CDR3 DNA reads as TGTGCCAGCTCACCGGAGGGAGCGGCATGGAACACCGGGGAGCTGTTTTTT. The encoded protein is CASSPEGAAWNTGELFF.

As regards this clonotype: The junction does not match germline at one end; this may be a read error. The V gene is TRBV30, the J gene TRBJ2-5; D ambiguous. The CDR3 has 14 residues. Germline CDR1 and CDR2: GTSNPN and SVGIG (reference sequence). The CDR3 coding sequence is TGTGCCTGGAGCCTGGGCGGAGCCCAAGAGGCCCAGTACTTC. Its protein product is CAWSLGGAQEAQYF.

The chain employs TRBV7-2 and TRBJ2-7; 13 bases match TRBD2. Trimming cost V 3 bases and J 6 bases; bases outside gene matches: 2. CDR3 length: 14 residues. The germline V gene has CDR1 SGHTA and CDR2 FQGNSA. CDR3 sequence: CASSLGTSGIEQYF. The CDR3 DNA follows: TGTGCCAGCAGCTTGGGGACTAGCGGGATCGAGCAGTACTTC.

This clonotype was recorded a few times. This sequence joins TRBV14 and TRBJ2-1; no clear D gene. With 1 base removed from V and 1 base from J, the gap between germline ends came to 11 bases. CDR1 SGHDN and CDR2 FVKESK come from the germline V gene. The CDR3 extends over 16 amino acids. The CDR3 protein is CASSQVPRQSYNEQFF. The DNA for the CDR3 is TGTGCCAGCAGCCAAGTCCCCCGACAATCCTACAATGAGCAGTTCTTC.

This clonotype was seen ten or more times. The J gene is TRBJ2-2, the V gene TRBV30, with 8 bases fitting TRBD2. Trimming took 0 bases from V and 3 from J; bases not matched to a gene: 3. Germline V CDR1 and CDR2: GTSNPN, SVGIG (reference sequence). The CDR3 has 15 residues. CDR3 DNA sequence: TGTGCCTGGAGTGTAGAGGGACTAGACACCGGGGAGCTGTTTTTT. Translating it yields CAWSVEGLDTGELFF. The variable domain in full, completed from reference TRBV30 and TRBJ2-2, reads SQTIHQWPATLVQPVGSPLSLECTVEGTSNPNLYWYRQAAGRGLQLLFYSVGIGQISSEVPQNLSASRPQDRQFILSSKKLLLSDSGFYLCAWSVEGLDTGELFFGEGSRLTVL.

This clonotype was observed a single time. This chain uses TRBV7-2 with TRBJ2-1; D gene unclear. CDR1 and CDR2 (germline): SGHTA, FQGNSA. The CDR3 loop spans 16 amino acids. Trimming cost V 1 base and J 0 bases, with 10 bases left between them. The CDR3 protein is CASSLGPTSSYNEQFF. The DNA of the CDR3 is TGTGCCAGCAGCTTAGGACCCACGAGCTCCTACAATGAGCAGTTCTTC.

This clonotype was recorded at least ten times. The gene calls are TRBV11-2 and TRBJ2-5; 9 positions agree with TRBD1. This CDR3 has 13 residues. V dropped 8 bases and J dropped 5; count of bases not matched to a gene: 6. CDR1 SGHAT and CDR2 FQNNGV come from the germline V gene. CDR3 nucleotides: TGTGCCAGCGGAAGGACAGGGGACGAGACCCAGTACTTC. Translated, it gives CASGRTGDETQYF.